This passage covers 24 T cell receptor beta chains from one sample sequenced in a study of T cells after yellow fever vaccination (dated by TCRdb to the late 2010s). The treatment or condition tag for this specimen amounts to: live attenuated yellow fever vaccine strain. Library creation used 5' RACE. Reads for this sample came from an Illumina HiSeq 2500. TCRdb took the public reads, trimmed them with fastp at Q25, ran MiXCR for clone calling and kept in-frame beta chains. Identical CDR3 proteins give one entry, which carries the most common genes and DNA. The sample includes approximately 300,000 distinct CDR3 sequences, with over 10% observed a single time. The biggest ten clones account for roughly 0.5% of the sample. Specimen: CD4+ T cells sorted from PBMCs, collected 45 days after the yellow fever booster vaccination. These TCRs come from a man aged 25-45 years who received the YFV17D yellow fever vaccine.

This sequence joins TRBV11-2 and TRBJ2-7, with 7 bases that match TRBD2. The germline V gene has CDR1 SGHAT and CDR2 FQNNGV. The CDR3 consists of 19 residues. Losses at the gene ends were 6 bases for V and 1 base for J; bases not matched to a gene: 21. The CDR3 loop is CASRRVTSSPGGGSYEQYF. The CDR3 DNA reads TGTGCCAGCAGACGCGTGACTAGCAGCCCCGGTGGGGGATCCTACGAGCAGTACTTC.

A few counts support this clonotype. The rearrangement links TRBV7-9 to TRBJ1-6; the D gene is possibly TRBD1 (5 bases). Germline V gives CDR1 SEHNR, CDR2 FQNEAQ (reference sequence). Trimming stripped 5 bases from V and 8 bases from J, with 13 bases between. The length of the CDR3 is 14 residues. The CDR3 DNA reads as TGTGCCAGCAGCGTGGGACGGGTACATTCACCCCTCCACTTT. This gives the protein CASSVGRVHSPLHF.

A few counts support this clonotype. The V gene is TRBV28, the J gene TRBJ2-1; D unresolved. The germline V gene has CDR1 MDHEN and CDR2 SYDVKM. V lost 8 bases and J lost 1, with 6 bases in between. The CDR3 has 12 amino acids. The CDR3 coding sequence is TGTGCCAGCGTGGGGTCCTACAATGAGCAGTTCTTC. It is translated as CASVGSYNEQFF.

The chain joins TRBV7-9 to TRBJ1-4, with D perhaps TRBD1 (6 bases). The germline gives CDR1 SEHNR, CDR2 FQNEAQ (reference sequence). The CDR3 consists of 15 residues. Trimming removed 3 bases at V and 6 bases at J, with 14 bases between. CDR3 residues: CASSLTRTVDEKLFF. CDR3 DNA sequence: TGTGCCAGCAGCTTGACCCGGACAGTCGATGAAAAACTGTTTTTT.

This chain links TRBV18 with TRBJ2-3, with D unresolved. V was trimmed by 0 bases and J by 0 bases, leaving 4 bases between them. Germline V gene data show CDR1 as KGHSH and CDR2 as LQKENI. This CDR3 is 14 amino acids long. CDR3 bases: TGTGCCAGCTCACCACCGGCTAGCACAGATACGCAGTATTTT. Translated, it gives CASSPPASTDTQYF.

CDR3 loop: CASSQGGAQNIQYF. CDR3 sequence (DNA): TGCGCCAGCAGCCAAGGGGGGGCTCAAAACATTCAGTACTTC. The chain employs TRBV4-3 and TRBJ2-4, with D possibly being TRBD1 or TRBD2 (6 bases each). This CDR3 has 14 amino acids. Germline V CDR1 and CDR2: LGHNA, YSLEER. Deletions cut 1 base from V and 5 bases from J, with 9 bases between.

This clonotype was counted only a few times. This chain connects TRBV5-1 to TRBJ2-5; 7 nucleotides match TRBD1. Germline trimming cut 3 bases from V and 3 bases from J; bases unmatched to any gene: 5. This CDR3 is built from 14 residues. From germline, CDR1 is SGHRS and CDR2 YFSETQ. CDR3 region: CASSSGTAKETQYF. Here the CDR3 DNA reads TGCGCCAGCAGCTCGGGGACAGCGAAAGAGACCCAGTACTTC.

This clonotype was seen a few times. The gene calls are TRBV10-3 and TRBJ2-7; 10 bases align to TRBD2. This CDR3 comprises 13 residues. Germline CDR1 is ENHRY and CDR2 is SYGVKD. Trimming at V came to 6 bases and at J to 2 bases, leaving 1 base not matched to a gene. This CDR3 reads CAIRGLAAYEQYF. CDR3 DNA sequence: TGTGCCATCAGAGGACTAGCGGCCTACGAGCAGTACTTC.

In its sample, this clonotype was seen a few times. This chain links TRBV20-1 with TRBJ1-1, with D uncertain. The CDR3 sequence is 14 residues long. Germline V gene lookup returns CDR1 DFQATT and CDR2 SNEGSKA (reference sequence). CDR3 coding DNA: TGCAGCGGTCACCGCGGGTTGCTCGACACTGAAGCTTTCTTT. Protein product: CSGHRGLLDTEAFF.

The rearrangement uses TRBV24-1 and TRBJ2-5; D gene uncertain. In germline, CDR1 is KGHDR, CDR2 SFDVKD. The CDR3 runs to 18 residues. V lost 6 bases to trimming and J lost 5 bases, with 27 bases between them. The CDR3 coding sequence is TGTGCCACCAGTATTAGTATCGGGTGGGTCTTTCGGAAGGAGACCCAGTACTTC. As protein: CATSISIGWVFRKETQYF.

This clonotype was observed a handful of times. V usage is TRBV10-3 and J usage is TRBJ2-7, with D maybe TRBD2 (6 bases). CDR3 length: 16 residues. Trimming stripped 0 bases from V and 10 bases from J, with 22 bases between. Germline loops: CDR1 ENHRY, CDR2 SYGVKD. The CDR3 DNA is TGTGCCATCAGTGAGTCGTCCGGGGGTGCCTTAGGAGAACAGTACTTC. It translates to CAISESSGGALGEQYF.

The rearrangement links TRBV12-3 or TRBV12-4 to TRBJ2-2, with D possibly matching TRBD1 (5 bases). CDR3 length equals 16 residues. The germline V and J ends were trimmed by 2 bases and 3 bases, with 13 bases remaining between them. DNA of the CDR3: TGTGCCAGCAGTTTATTCAGGGTCTTGGACACCGGGGAGCTGTTTTTT. Its translation is CASSLFRVLDTGELFF.

This clonotype has more than one count but fewer than ten. The rearrangement links TRBV18 to TRBJ2-1, with 9 bases that match TRBD2. The CDR3 contains 15 residues. Germline CDR1 reads KGHSH; CDR2 reads LQKENI. The ends lost 2 bases at V and 6 bases at J; junction bases unmatched: 5. For the CDR3, the DNA is TGTGCCAGCTCACCAAAAGCGGGAGGCTCCAATGAGCAGTTCTTC. This encodes CASSPKAGGSNEQFF.

The CDR3 DNA follows: TGCAGCGTCGGCAATTACAGGGGTTCGGGAGGCCGACAAGAGACCCAGTACTTC. Translation: CSVGNYRGSGGRQETQYF. The chain joins TRBV29-1 to TRBJ2-5; D possibly matches TRBD1 or TRBD2 (7 bases each). Trimming took 6 bases from V and 2 from J, leaving 28 bases between them. Germline lookup yields CDR1 SQVTM and CDR2 ANQGSEA. The CDR3 loop spans 18 amino acids.

This clonotype was found a few times. The genes are TRBV7-7 and TRBJ2-3; 13 bases are shared with TRBD2. Germline V gene lookup returns CDR1 SSHAT and CDR2 FNYEAQ (reference sequence). V dropped 5 bases and J dropped 4; count of bases not matched to a gene: 9. CDR3 size: 17 residues. CDR3 coding DNA: TGTGCCAGCAGCCCCGGACTAGCGGGAGCGGAGGCAGATACGCAGTATTTT. As protein: CASSPGLAGAEADTQYF.

The chain uses TRBV4-2 and TRBJ2-1, with 9 positions matching TRBD2. Germline CDR1 reads LGHNA; CDR2 reads YNFKEQ. The V and J ends lost 8 bases and 3 bases, in that order; junction bases with no gene match: 14. The CDR3 extends over 17 amino acids. The CDR3 is CASQATKASGIYNEQFF. The CDR3 DNA reads as TGTGCCAGCCAAGCGACAAAGGCTAGCGGGATCTACAATGAGCAGTTCTTC.

The rearrangement uses TRBV7-2 and TRBJ1-6; TRBD1 matches 8 bases. The junction had 10 bases not matched to a gene; V was cut back by 5 bases and J by 10 bases. This CDR3 has 15 amino acids. CDR1 SGHTA and CDR2 FQGNSA come from the germline V gene. The CDR3 DNA reads as TGTGCCAGCAGCCCGACCGGGACAGGCGAATCACCCCTCCACTTT. The encoded protein is CASSPTGTGESPLHF.

The V call is TRBV11-1, the J call TRBJ2-5; 8 bases map to TRBD1. V lost 5 bases, J lost 5 bases, and 19 bases stayed unmatched. This CDR3 comprises 18 residues. CDR1 is SGHAT and CDR2 is FQDESV in the germline V gene (reference sequence). CDR3 in amino acids: CASSKSGTGGRMRETQYF. The CDR3 nucleotides read TGTGCCAGCAGCAAATCCGGGACAGGTGGAAGGATGCGTGAGACCCAGTACTTC.

V gene TRBV28 combines with J gene TRBJ2-1; tentative D call: TRBD1 (5 bases). Trimming stripped 3 bases from V and 11 bases from J, with 17 bases between. CDR3 size: 14 residues. Germline values: CDR1 MDHEN, CDR2 SYDVKM. The CDR3 is CASSFEVLPGKQFF. The DNA of the CDR3 is TGTGCCAGCAGTTTTGAGGTCCTTCCAGGGAAGCAGTTCTTC.

This clonotype has more than one count but fewer than ten. The V and J genes are TRBV7-2 and TRBJ2-2; D is unclear. Germline V gives CDR1 SGHTA, CDR2 FQGNSA. The CDR3 sequence is 12 residues long. V lost 4 bases, J lost 8 bases, and 8 bases lay in between. In DNA form, the CDR3 reads TGTGCCAGCAGCTCTCTAAAGGGGGAGCTGTTTTTT. Translation gives CASSSLKGELFF.

The rearrangement links TRBV6-5 to TRBJ1-5; unclear D gene. Trimming left V 0 bases short and J 7 bases short, with 7 bases between. CDR1 is MNHEY, CDR2 SVGAGI, per germline. CDR3 size: 13 residues. The CDR3 sequence is CASSYSENQPQHF. The CDR3 DNA follows: TGTGCCAGCAGTTACTCGGAAAACCAGCCCCAGCATTTT.

This clonotype has more than one count but fewer than ten. The rearrangement joins TRBV29-1 to TRBJ2-7; TRBD2 matches 9 bases. This CDR3 has 14 amino acids. From germline, CDR1 is SQVTM and CDR2 ANQGSEA. V lost 6 bases and J lost 3; bases outside the gene matches: 9. The CDR3 loop is CSVVVTSGYYEQYF. The CDR3 DNA is TGCAGCGTGGTCGTGACTAGCGGATACTACGAGCAGTACTTC.

This clonotype was seen a handful of times. This chain uses TRBV28 with TRBJ2-2; D may match TRBD1 or TRBD2 (6 bases each). This CDR3 is built from 16 residues. Trimming stripped 3 bases from V and 2 bases from J, with 13 bases between. Looked up from germline, CDR1 is MDHEN and CDR2 is SYDVKM. CDR3 sequence (DNA): TGTGCCAGCAGTTTGGGGGGCTACCTTAACACCGGGGAGCTGTTTTTT. Protein sequence: CASSLGGYLNTGELFF. Full variable domain (missing parts from reference TRBV28 and TRBJ2-2): DVKVTQSSRYLVKRTGEKVFLECVQDMDHENMFWYRQDPGLGLRLIYFSYDVKMKEKGDIPEGYSVSREKKERFSLILESASTNQTSMYLCASSLGGYLNTGELFFGEGSRLTVL.

This clonotype was detected a few times. The genes are TRBV4-3 and TRBJ1-1; D gene uncertain. V lost 0 bases and J lost 4, with 9 bases in between. Germline values: CDR1 LGHNA, CDR2 YSLEER. The CDR3 is 14 amino acids. The CDR3 nucleotides are TGCGCCAGCAGCCAAGATGGAACGAGCACTGAAGCTTTCTTT. Translating it yields CASSQDGTSTEAFF.